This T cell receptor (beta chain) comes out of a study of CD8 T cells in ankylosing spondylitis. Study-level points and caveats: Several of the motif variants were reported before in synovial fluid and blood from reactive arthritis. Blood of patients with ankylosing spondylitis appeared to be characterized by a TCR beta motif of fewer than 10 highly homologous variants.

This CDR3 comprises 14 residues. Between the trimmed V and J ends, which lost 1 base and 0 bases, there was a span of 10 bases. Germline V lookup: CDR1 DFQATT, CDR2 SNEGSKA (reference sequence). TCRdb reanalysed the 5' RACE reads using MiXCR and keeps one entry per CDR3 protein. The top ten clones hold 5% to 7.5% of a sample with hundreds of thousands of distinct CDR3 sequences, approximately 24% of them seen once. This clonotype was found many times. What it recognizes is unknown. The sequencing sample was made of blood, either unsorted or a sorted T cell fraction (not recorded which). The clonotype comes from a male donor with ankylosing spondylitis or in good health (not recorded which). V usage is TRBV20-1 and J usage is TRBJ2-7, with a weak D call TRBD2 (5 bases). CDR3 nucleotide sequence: TGCAGTGCTAGAGTAGGTGGGAGCTCCTACGAGCAGTACTTC. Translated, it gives CSARVGGSSYEQYF.